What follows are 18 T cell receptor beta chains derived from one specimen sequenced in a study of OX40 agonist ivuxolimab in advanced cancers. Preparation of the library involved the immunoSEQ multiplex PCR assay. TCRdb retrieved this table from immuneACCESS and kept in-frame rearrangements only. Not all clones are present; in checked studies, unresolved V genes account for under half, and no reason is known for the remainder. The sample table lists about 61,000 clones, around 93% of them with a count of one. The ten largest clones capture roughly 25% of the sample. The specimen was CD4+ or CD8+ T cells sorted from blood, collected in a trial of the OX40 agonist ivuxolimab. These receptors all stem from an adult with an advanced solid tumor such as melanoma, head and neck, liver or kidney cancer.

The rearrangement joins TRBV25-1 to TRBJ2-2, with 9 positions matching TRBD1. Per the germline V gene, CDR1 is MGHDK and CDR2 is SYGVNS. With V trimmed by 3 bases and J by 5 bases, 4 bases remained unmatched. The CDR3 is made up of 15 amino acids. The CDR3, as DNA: TGTGCCAGCAGTGACGGGGACAGGGTAACCGGGGAGCTGTTTTTT. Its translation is CASSDGDRVTGELFF. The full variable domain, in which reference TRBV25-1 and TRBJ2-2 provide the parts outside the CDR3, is EADIYQTPRYLVIGTGKKITLECSQTMGHDKMYWYQQDPGMELHLIHYSYGVNSTEKGDLSSESTVSRIRTEHFPLTLESARPSHTSQYLCASSDGDRVTGELFFGEGSRLTVL.

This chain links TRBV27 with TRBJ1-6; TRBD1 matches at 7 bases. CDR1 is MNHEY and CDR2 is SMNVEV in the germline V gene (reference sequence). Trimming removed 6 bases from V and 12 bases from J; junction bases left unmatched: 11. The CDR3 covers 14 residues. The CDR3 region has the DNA TGTGCCAGCAGCCCCGGGACAGCCTATTTACCCCTCCACTTT. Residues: CASSPGTAYLPLHF.

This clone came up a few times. The DNA for the CDR3 is TGCGCCAGCAGCCAAGAGAGGACAGCTCCCTACAATGAGCAGTTCTTC. Translation: CASSQERTAPYNEQFF. This rearrangement joins TRBV4-3 to TRBJ2-1; D possibly corresponds to TRBD1 (6 bases). The CDR3 is 16 amino acids. V was cut by 0 bases and J by 2 bases, with 11 bases left in between. Germline V gene sequence: CDR1 LGHNA, CDR2 YSLEER.

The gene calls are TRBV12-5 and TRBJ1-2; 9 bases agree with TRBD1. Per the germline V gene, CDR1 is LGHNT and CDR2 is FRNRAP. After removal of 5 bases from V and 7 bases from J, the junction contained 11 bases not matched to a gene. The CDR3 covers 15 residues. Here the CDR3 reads CASGPPTGGSGGYTF. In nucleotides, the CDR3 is TGTGCTAGTGGTCCCCCGACAGGGGGTTCGGGTGGCTACACCTTC.

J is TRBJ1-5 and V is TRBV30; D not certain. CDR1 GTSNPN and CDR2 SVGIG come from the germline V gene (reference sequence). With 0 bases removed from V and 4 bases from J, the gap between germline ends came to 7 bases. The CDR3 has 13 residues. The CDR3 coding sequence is TGTGCCTGGAGTGTAGGTGATAATCAGCCCCAGCATTTT. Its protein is CAWSVGDNQPQHF.

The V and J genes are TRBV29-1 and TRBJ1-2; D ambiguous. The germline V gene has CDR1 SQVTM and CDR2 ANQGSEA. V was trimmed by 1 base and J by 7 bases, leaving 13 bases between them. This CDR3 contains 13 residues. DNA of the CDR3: TGCAGCGTTGAAGCCAGGCTCCGGTCTGGCTACACCTTC. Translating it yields CSVEARLRSGYTF.

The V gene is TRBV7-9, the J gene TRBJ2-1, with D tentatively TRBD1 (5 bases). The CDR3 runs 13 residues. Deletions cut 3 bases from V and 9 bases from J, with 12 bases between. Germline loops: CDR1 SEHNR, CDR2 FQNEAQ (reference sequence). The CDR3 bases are TGTGCCAGCAGCTTTCTCCTGCAGGGTGAGCAGTTCTTC. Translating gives CASSFLLQGEQFF.

The CDR3 is CASSPTGVTEAFF. The CDR3, as DNA: TGTGCCAGCAGTCCTACAGGGGTAACTGAAGCTTTCTTT. V gene TRBV28 combines with J gene TRBJ1-1; 7 positions agree with TRBD1. J was trimmed by 5 bases and V by 5 bases; bases with no gene match: 5. Germline CDR1 and CDR2: MDHEN and SYDVKM. The CDR3 contains 13 residues.

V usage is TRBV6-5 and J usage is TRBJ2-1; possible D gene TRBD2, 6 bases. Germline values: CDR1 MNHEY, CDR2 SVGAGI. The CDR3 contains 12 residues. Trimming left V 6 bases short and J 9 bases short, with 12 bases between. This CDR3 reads CASSLGSGEQFF. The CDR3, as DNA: TGTGCCAGCAGCCTCGGTAGCGGTGAGCAGTTCTTC.

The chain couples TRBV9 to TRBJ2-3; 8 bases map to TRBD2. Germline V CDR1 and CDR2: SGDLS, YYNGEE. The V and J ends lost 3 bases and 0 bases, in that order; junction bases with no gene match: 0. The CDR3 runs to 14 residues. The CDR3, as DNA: TGTGCCAGCAGCGAGCGGGGGAGCACAGATACGCAGTATTTT. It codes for CASSERGSTDTQYF.

CDR3 DNA sequence: TGTGCCAGCCCAAAAAAGGGGGTAAGACAGCCCCAGCATTTT. It translates to CASPKKGVRQPQHF. This chain connects TRBV6-6 to TRBJ1-5; D might be TRBD1 (6 bases). Trimming took 8 bases from V and 7 from J, leaving 18 bases between them. This CDR3 is built from 14 residues. The V gene's germline CDR1 is MNHNY and CDR2 SVGAGI (reference sequence).

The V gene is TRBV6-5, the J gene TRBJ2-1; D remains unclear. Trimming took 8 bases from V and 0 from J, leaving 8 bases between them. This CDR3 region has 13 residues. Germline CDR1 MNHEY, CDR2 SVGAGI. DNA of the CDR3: TGTGCCAGCTCGAGCAACTCCTACAATGAGCAGTTCTTC. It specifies CASSSNSYNEQFF.

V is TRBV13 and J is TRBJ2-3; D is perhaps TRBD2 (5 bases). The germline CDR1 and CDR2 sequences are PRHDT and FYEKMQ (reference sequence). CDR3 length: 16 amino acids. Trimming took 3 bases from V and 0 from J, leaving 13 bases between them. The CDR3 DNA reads TGTGCCAGCAGCTTGCAGACGGGAACCAGCACAGATACGCAGTATTTT. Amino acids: CASSLQTGTSTDTQYF.

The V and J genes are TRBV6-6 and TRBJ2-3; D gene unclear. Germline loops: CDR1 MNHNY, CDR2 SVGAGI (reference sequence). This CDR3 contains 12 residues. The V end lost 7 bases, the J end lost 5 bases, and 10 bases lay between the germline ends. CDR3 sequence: CASIRAGDTQYF. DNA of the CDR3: TGTGCCAGCATAAGGGCCGGAGATACGCAGTATTTT.

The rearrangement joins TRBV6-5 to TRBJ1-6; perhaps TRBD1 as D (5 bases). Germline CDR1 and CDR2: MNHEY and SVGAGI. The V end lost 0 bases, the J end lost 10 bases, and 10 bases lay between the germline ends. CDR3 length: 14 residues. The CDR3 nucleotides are TGTGCCAGCAGTTACTCAGGGGATGGCTCACCCCTCCACTTT. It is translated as CASSYSGDGSPLHF.

CDR3 residues: CASSRGSGELFF. DNA for the CDR3: TGTGCCAGCTCCCGTGGGTCCGGGGAGCTGTTTTTT. The chain links TRBV11-2 to TRBJ2-2; D gene uncertain. The CDR3 has 12 amino acids. V was shortened by 8 bases and J by 6 bases, with 10 bases between the two germline ends. Germline CDR1 reads SGHAT; CDR2 reads FQNNGV. Full variable domain (outside the CDR3, taken from reference TRBV11-2 and TRBJ2-2): EAGVAQSPRYKIIEKRQSVAFWCNPISGHATLYWYQQILGQGPKLLIQFQNNGVVDDSQLPKDRFSAERLKGVDSTLKIQPAKLEDSAVYLCASSRGSGELFFGEGSRLTVL.

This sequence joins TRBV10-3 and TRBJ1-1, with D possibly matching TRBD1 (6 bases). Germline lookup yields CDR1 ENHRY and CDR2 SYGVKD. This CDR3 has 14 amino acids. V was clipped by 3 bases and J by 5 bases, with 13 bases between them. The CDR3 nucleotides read TGTGCCATCAGTGAATGGGGGCCTGGGACTGAAGCTTTCTTT. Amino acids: CAISEWGPGTEAFF.

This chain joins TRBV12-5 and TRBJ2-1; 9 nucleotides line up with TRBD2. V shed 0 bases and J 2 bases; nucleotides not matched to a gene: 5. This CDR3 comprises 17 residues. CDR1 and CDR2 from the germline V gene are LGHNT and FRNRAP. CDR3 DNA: TGTGCTAGTGGTTTGGTAAGGTCTAGCGGGACCTACAATGAGCAGTTCTTC. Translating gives CASGLVRSSGTYNEQFF.